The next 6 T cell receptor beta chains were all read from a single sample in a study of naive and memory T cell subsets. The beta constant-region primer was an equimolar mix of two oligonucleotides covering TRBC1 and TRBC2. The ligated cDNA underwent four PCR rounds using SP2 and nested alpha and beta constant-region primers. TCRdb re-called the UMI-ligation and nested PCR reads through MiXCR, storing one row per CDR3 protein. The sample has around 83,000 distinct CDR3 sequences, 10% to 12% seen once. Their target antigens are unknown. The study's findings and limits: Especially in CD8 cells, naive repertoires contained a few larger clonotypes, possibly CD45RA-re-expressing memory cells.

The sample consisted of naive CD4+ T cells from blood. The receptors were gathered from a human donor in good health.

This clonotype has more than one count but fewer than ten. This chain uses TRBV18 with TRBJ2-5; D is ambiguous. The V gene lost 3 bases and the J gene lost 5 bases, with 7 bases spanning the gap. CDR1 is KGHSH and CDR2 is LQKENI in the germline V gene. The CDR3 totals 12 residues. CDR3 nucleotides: TGTGCCAGCTCACCGGGGTTGGAGACCCAGTACTTC. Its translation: CASSPGLETQYF. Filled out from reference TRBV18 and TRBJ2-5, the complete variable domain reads NAGVMQNPRHLVRRRGQEARLRCSPMKGHSHVYWYRQLPEEGLKFMVYLQKENIIDESGMPKERFSAEFPKEGPSILRIQQVVRGDSAAYFCASSPGLETQYFGPGTRLLVL.

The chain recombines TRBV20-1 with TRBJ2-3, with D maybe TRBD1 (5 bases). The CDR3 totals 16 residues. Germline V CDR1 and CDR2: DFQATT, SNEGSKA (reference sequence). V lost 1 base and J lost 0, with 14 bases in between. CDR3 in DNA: TGCAGTGCTAGAGTCTATAGTGGGGCAAGCACAGATACGCAGTATTTT. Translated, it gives CSARVYSGASTDTQYF.

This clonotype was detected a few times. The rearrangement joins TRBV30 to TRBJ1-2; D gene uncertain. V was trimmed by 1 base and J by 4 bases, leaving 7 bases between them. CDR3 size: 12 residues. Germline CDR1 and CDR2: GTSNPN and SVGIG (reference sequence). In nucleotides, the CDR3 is TGTGCCTGGAGTGATTCTGGCTATGGCTACACCTTC. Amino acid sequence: CAWSDSGYGYTF.

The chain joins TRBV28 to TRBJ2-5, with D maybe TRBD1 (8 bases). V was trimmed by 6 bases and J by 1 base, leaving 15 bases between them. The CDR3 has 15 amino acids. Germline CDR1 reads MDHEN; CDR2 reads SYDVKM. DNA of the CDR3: TGTGCCAGCAGGGGGGGGACAGGCGGCCAAGAGACCCAGTACTTC. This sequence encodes CASRGGTGGQETQYF.

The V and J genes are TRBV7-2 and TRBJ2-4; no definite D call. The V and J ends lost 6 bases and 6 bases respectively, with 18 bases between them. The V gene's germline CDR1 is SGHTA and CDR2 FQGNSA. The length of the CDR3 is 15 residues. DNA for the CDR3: TGTGCCAGCAGTGCGGCGGAGCTCCTGCGAAACATTCAGTACTTC. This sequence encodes CASSAAELLRNIQYF.

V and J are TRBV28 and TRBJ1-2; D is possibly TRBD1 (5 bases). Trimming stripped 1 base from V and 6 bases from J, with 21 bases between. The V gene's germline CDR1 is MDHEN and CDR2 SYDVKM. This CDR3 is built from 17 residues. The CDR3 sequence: CASSLSQGNIELDGYTF. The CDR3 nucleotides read TGTGCCAGCAGTTTATCGCAGGGCAATATAGAACTGGATGGCTACACCTTC.